The T cell receptor beta chain under discussion was sequenced for a study of cytomegalovirus exposure and HLA in healthy donors. Notes on the study in general: Later findings reportedly placed an Asian-associated ancestry cluster below the roughly 700-donor mean for N-insertions.

Germline V CDR1 and CDR2: MGHRA, YSYEKL. The junction had 11 bases not matched to a gene; V was cut back by 0 bases and J by 0 bases. The CDR3 consists of 19 residues. Remarks on this clone: What it binds is not known.

13 Jbeta primers and 60 Vbeta primers were used for the PCR. TCRdb keeps only in-frame clones here, not all; method: immunoSEQ multiplex PCR. This repertoire shows about 150,000 clones, over 60% found once; its top ten account for around 2%. Sequencing was done on a sample of PBMCs. The receptor comes from a man aged 30-40 years in good health and CMV-seronegative. The gene calls are TRBV4-1 and TRBJ2-3; TRBD2 matches 8 bases. Here the CDR3 DNA reads TGCGCCAGCAGCCAAGACCCCTCGGATAGCGGGATCAGCACAGATACGCAGTATTTT. This gives the protein CASSQDPSDSGISTDTQYF.